Given below is one TCR beta chain in context. Germline V gene data show CDR1 as SQVTM and CDR2 as ANQGSEA. The CDR3 length is 12 residues. Trimming removed 5 bases at V and 0 bases at J, with 8 bases between. This sample is drawn from a study of T cells in Graves' hyperthyroidism and ophthalmopathy. The CDR3 regions of TCR beta were amplified from RNA transcripts. Carried out on the TCR CDR3, a first-round RT-PCR used the HTBI primer set. Via MiXCR, TCRdb re-called the multiplex PCR reads, giving one row per CDR3 protein. Of more than 500,000 distinct CDR3 sequences listed, around 15% are singletons. This clonotype was obtained from a woman in her twenties or thirties with Graves' ophthalmopathy. The sample was blood. V gene TRBV29-1 combines with J gene TRBJ2-7; D is uncertain. For the CDR3, the DNA is TGCAGCGTTAGGGTGAGCTCCTACGAGCAGTACTTC. As protein: CSVRVSSYEQYF.